This TCR beta chain was captured in a study of T cell repertoires in cytomegalovirus infection. Study-level points and caveats: The response measured ex vivo was dominated by TCR beta clonotypes (HLA-C-restricted and CMV-specific).

The CDR3 has 13 residues. Germline lookup yields CDR1 MNHNS and CDR2 SASEGT. Trimming shortened V by 8 bases and J by 9 bases, and 20 bases separated the two germline ends. This clonotype was counted between two and nine times. What it binds is not known. Each CDR3 protein is one row after TCRdb ran MiXCR on the reads. The table lists more than 350,000 distinct CDR3 sequences, 30% to 40% of them singletons. V and J are TRBV6-1 and TRBJ2-7, with D possibly matching TRBD2 (7 bases). This receptor was obtained from a human donor in good health (CMV status not recorded). Some clones in this sample may be carry-over from other donors' samples. Sequenced sample: PBMCs. The CDR3 sequence is CASESQGGARQYF. The DNA of the CDR3 is TGTGCCAGCGAGAGTCAAGGGGGGGCCAGGCAGTACTTC.